This T cell receptor beta chain was obtained from a study of T-cell reconstitution after alpha-beta-depleted transplantation in children (dated by TCRdb to 2016 to 2017). In terms of the full investigation: Using TCR repertoire profiling, the study quantitatively followed how T-cell immune reconstitution unfolded in children after TCRalphabeta/CD19-depleted allogeneic hematopoietic cell transplantation.

Including the terminal cysteine and phenylalanine, the CDR3 comprises 13 residues. The read is trimmed to its CDR3 DNA, 39 bases read in frame from base 1. CDR1 MNHEY and CDR2 SMNVEV are derived from the germline V gene (reference sequence). V is clipped by 7 bases and J by 6 bases, and the sequence between their germline boundaries is 12 bases long. In its sample, this clonotype was seen many times. No antigen is known for it. No much larger clone exists at a distance of one base, and base qualities are not known. The library was made by PCR. Sequenced using an Illumina HiSeq 2500. TCR library preparation used molecular barcoding, with unique molecular identifiers applied to normalize quantification of the TCRbeta repertoire. TCRdb reprocessed the public reads (quality trimming at Q25 with fastp, clone calling with MiXCR) and kept in-frame beta chains. Rows with one shared CDR3 protein collapse into an entry with the most common genes and DNA. A total of roughly 200,000 distinct CDR3 sequences appear in this sample, about a tenth of them only once. Approximately 28% of the sample belongs to the ten largest clones.

Explained via the paper, the treatment or condition label denotes: allogeneic hematopoietic cell transplantation with graft depleted of TCRalphabeta T cells and CD19 B cells. The transplant recipients were children given TCRalphabeta/CD19-depleted allogeneic hematopoietic cell grafts. The full study reports these points: In some patients, high TCRbeta diversity at day 60 was attributed to recipient T cells and intrathymic progenitors that had survived conditioning. Over subsequent months, a decline in hyperexpanded clone frequencies was noted, and after one year, T-cell counts and TCRbeta diversity were mostly ascribed to newly produced T cells. About two months after transplant, the apparently early recovery of alphabetaT-cell counts reportedly depended on just several hundred clones that had expanded rapidly and came from non-depleted graft cells.

The receptor comes from a child under two years old with acute myeloid leukemia, due to receive a stem cell transplant. The starting material was PBMCs, obtained before TCRalphabeta/CD19-depleted stem cell transplant. The sequence is built from TRBV27 and TRBJ1-4, with an unclear D gene assignment. The CDR3 has the sequence CASMGNGDEKLFF. The DNA is TGTGCCAGCATGGGTAACGGGGATGAAAAACTGTTTTTT.